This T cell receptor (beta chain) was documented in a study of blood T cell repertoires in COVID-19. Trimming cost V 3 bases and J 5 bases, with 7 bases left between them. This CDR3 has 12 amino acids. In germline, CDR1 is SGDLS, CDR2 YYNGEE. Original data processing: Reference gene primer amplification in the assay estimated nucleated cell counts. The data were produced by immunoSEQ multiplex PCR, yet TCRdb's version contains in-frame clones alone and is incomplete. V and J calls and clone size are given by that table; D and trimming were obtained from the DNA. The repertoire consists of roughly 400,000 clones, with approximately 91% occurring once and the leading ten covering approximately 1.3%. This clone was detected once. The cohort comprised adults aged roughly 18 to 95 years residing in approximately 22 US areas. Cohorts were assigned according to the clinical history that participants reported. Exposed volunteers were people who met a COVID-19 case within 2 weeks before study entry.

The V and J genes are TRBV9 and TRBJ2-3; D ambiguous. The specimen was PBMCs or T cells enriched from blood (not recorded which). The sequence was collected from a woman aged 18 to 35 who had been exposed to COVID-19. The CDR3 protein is CASSGLEDTQYF. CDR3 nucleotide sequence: TGTGCCAGCAGCGGACTTGAAGATACGCAGTATTTT.